This T cell receptor beta chain comes out of a study of PD-1 blockade in classical Hodgkin lymphoma. Findings of the study overall: Whatever underlies the repertoire differences (possibly disease activity or prior therapy) remains undefined. According to reports, newly diagnosed patients had lower baseline TCR diversity than healthy donors, and relapsed/refractory patients had lower baseline TCR diversity still. CD4+ TCR diversity, unlike CD8+, rose significantly by C4D1.

This clone is a singleton in its sample. What it binds is not known. The protocol was immunoSEQ multiplex PCR, while the TCRdb copy is restricted to in-frame clones and leaves out a portion. The data contain tens of thousands of clones, roughly 70% of them singletons. CDR1 and CDR2 (germline): SGHTA, FQGNSA. CDR3 length equals 14 residues. V was clipped by 8 bases and J by 6 bases, with 20 bases between them. Every single patient, without exception, relapsed after autologous stem cell transplantation, and brentuximab vedotin exposure varied. Patients had relapsed/refractory classical Hodgkin lymphoma with complete response, partial response or progressive disease as best response.

V gene TRBV7-2 combines with J gene TRBJ2-7, with D possibly matching TRBD2 (5 bases). Here the sequenced sample was peripheral blood mononuclear cells (PBMCs), taken before the second cycle of nivolumab. The sequence came from a human donor with classical Hodgkin lymphoma. This CDR3 is CASSPFERDTEQYF. In nucleotides, the CDR3 is TGTGCCAGCTCGCCTTTTGAGAGGGATACCGAGCAGTACTTC.